A single count supports the clone carrying this T cell receptor (beta chain). The data are from a study of control samples from healthy donors and cancer patients. Some clones are missing from TCRdb's copy, which holds only in-frame ones; the method was immunoSEQ multiplex PCR. The data contain about 54,000 clones, around 95% of them singletons. The sequence came from a woman between 25 and 40 years old in good health. Material for sequencing was blood.

CDR3 in DNA: TGTGCCAGCAGCTCAAGAGGGGGTGGCTACACCTTC. Encoded protein: CASSSRGGGYTF. V and J are TRBV9 and TRBJ1-2, with D possibly being TRBD1 (6 bases). CDR3 length: 12 amino acids. CDR1 SGDLS and CDR2 YYNGEE come from the germline V gene. V lost 4 bases and J lost 7, with 11 bases in between.